Presented here are 21 T cell receptor beta chains from one specimen sequenced in a study of blood T cell repertoires in COVID-19. The repertoire was sequenced with immunoSEQ multiplex PCR; TCRdb's copy has only in-frame clones and lacks some. Of about 25,000 clones listed, about 89% are singletons. Sequencing was performed on peripheral blood. The origin of the receptors is a man aged 65 to 79 with active COVID-19.

The chain carries TRBV27 and TRBJ2-2; possible D gene TRBD2, 5 bases. The V end lost 5 bases, the J end lost 4 bases, and 17 bases lay between the germline ends. The CDR3 consists of 16 residues. CDR1 and CDR2 from the germline V gene are MNHEY and SMNVEV (reference sequence). The chain's CDR3 is CASSPRQTAGTGELFF. CDR3 DNA sequence: TGTGCCAGCAGTCCGAGACAAACCGCGGGCACCGGGGAGCTGTTTTTT.

V and J are TRBV14 and TRBJ1-4, with D possibly TRBD1 on 5 matching bases. The germline V and J ends were trimmed by 4 bases and 2 bases, with 11 bases remaining between them. CDR1 is SGHDN, CDR2 FVKESK, per germline. This CDR3 spans 15 amino acids. DNA for the CDR3: TGTGCCAGCAGCCGCGCGTCAGGGACTAATGAAAAACTGTTTTTT. It specifies CASSRASGTNEKLFF.

This CDR3 is CASSRQFNQPQHF. CDR3 in DNA: TGTGCCAGCAGTCGACAGTTCAATCAGCCCCAGCATTTT. This chain connects TRBV6-6 to TRBJ1-5, with D possibly matching TRBD1 (5 bases). The germline V and J ends were trimmed by 5 bases and 3 bases, with 8 bases remaining between them. The germline gives CDR1 MNHNY, CDR2 SVGAGI (reference sequence). The CDR3 totals 13 residues.

This clone occurred once. The V and J genes are TRBV5-4 and TRBJ2-7; D possibly corresponds to TRBD1 (6 bases). Germline V lookup: CDR1 SGHNT, CDR2 YYREEE (reference sequence). Trimming pared 4 bases from V and 3 bases from J, leaving 14 bases between. The CDR3 covers 14 residues. The chain's CDR3 is CASSIGQNNYEQYF. The CDR3 DNA follows: TGTGCCAGCAGCATAGGACAGAACAACTACGAGCAGTACTTC.

The J gene is TRBJ2-5, the V gene TRBV5-5; D is perhaps TRBD1 (6 bases). The CDR3 runs to 13 residues. Germline lookup yields CDR1 SGHKS and CDR2 YYEKEE (reference sequence). Trimming took off 4 bases at V and 2 bases at J, with 9 bases between the two ends. The CDR3 DNA follows: TGTGCCAGCAGCCAACAGGGACAAGAGACCCAGTACTTC. It specifies CASSQQGQETQYF. Complete variable domain (other parts from reference TRBV5-5 and TRBJ2-5): DAGVTQSPTHLIKTRGQQVTLRCSPISGHKSVSWYQQVLGQGPQFIFQYYEKEERGRGNFPDRFSARQFPNYSSELNVNALLLGDSALYLCASSQQGQETQYFGPGTRLLVL.

The rearrangement uses TRBV3-1 (or the pseudogene TRBV3-2) and TRBJ1-2, with D perhaps matching TRBD1 (5 bases). Germline V CDR1 and CDR2: LGHDT, YNNKEL (reference sequence). Trimming left V 4 bases short and J 6 bases short, with 15 bases between. There are 14 residues in the CDR3. Here the CDR3 DNA reads TGTGCCAGCAGCCGAGTTTGGGCGGACAATGGCTACACCTTC. Encoded protein: CASSRVWADNGYTF.

The V call is TRBV9, the J call TRBJ1-2; TRBD1 agrees at 8 bases. The V gene's germline CDR1 is SGDLS and CDR2 YYNGEE. There are 14 residues in the CDR3. V shed 3 bases and J 7 bases; nucleotides not matched to a gene: 8. The CDR3 DNA reads as TGTGCCAGCAGCGCGACAGGGGCCACTTTTGGCTACACCTTC. Encoded protein: CASSATGATFGYTF. The variable domain in full, with the rest retrieved from reference TRBV9 and TRBJ1-2, is DSGVTQTPKHLITATGQRVTLRCSPRSGDLSVYWYQQSLDQGLQFLIQYYNGEERAKGNILERFSAQQFPDLHSELNLSSLELGDSALYFCASSATGATFGYTFGSGTRLTVV.

The chain recombines TRBV10-2 with TRBJ1-1; maybe TRBD1 (5 bases). Germline assignment: CDR1 WSHSY and CDR2 SAAADI. The CDR3 is 14 amino acids. Trimming left V 6 bases short and J 2 bases short, with 13 bases between. CDR3 DNA: TGCGCCAGCAGGATAGGGGCCACCAACACTGAAGCTTTCTTT. This sequence encodes CASRIGATNTEAFF.

The V and J genes are TRBV2 and TRBJ1-4; D may be TRBD1 (6 bases). Germline CDR1 is SNHLY and CDR2 is FYNNEI. V lost 4 bases, J lost 8 bases, and 11 bases lay in between. CDR3 size: 13 residues. The DNA for the CDR3 is TGTGCCAGCAGTGTGACAGGTTTCGAAAAACTGTTTTTT. It yields the protein CASSVTGFEKLFF.

This sequence joins TRBV7-2 and TRBJ2-2; D may be TRBD1 (5 bases). The germline V and J ends were trimmed by 7 bases and 4 bases, with 22 bases remaining between them. The length of the CDR3 is 17 residues. Per the germline V gene, CDR1 is SGHTA and CDR2 is FQGNSA. The CDR3 region is CASTLTLDSTLTGELFF. The CDR3 bases are TGTGCCAGCACTCTCACCCTCGACAGTACCCTCACCGGGGAGCTGTTTTTT.

This clone was counted once. This chain joins TRBV9 and TRBJ2-1, with D possibly matching TRBD1 (5 bases). Trimming left V 1 base short and J 1 base short, with 12 bases between. Germline lookup yields CDR1 SGDLS and CDR2 YYNGEE. The CDR3 extends over 16 amino acids. The CDR3 here is CASSVLGQGSYNEQFF. As DNA, the CDR3 is TGTGCCAGCAGCGTATTGGGGCAGGGTTCCTACAATGAGCAGTTCTTC. The full variable domain, completed using reference TRBV9 and TRBJ2-1, is DSGVTQTPKHLITATGQRVTLRCSPRSGDLSVYWYQQSLDQGLQFLIQYYNGEERAKGNILERFSAQQFPDLHSELNLSSLELGDSALYFCASSVLGQGSYNEQFFGPGTRLTVL.

The chain joins TRBV4-3 to TRBJ2-7, with a tentative D call TRBD1 (6 bases). V was pared by 0 bases and J by 3 bases, with 9 bases between. Germline CDR1 and CDR2: LGHNA and YSLEER. The CDR3 extends over 14 amino acids. This CDR3 is CASSQDPRGYEQYF. CDR3 nucleotide sequence: TGCGCCAGCAGCCAAGATCCCAGGGGCTACGAGCAGTACTTC.

A few counts support this clone. The V call is TRBV11-2, the J call TRBJ2-1, with D hard to call. V lost 3 bases, J lost 0 bases, and 12 bases lay in between. CDR3 size: 16 residues. The germline CDR1 and CDR2 sequences are SGHAT and FQNNGV. CDR3 residues: CASSFLDFGSYNEQFF. In DNA, the CDR3 is TGTGCCAGCAGCTTTCTCGACTTTGGCTCCTACAATGAGCAGTTCTTC.

This chain joins TRBV6-5 and TRBJ1-2; no reliable D call. Per germline, CDR1 MNHEY and CDR2 SVGAGI. The CDR3 runs to 13 residues. Trimming cost V 8 bases and J 0 bases, with 10 bases left between them. CDR3 loop: CASVQSANYGYTF. CDR3 sequence (DNA): TGTGCCAGCGTTCAATCAGCTAACTATGGCTACACCTTC.

A single count supports this clone. The chain recombines TRBV13 with TRBJ2-1; a weak D match, TRBD2 (6 bases). The CDR3 runs 14 residues. From germline, CDR1 is PRHDT and CDR2 FYEKMQ (reference sequence). The V and J ends lost 4 bases and 5 bases respectively, with 12 bases between them. CDR3 sequence reads: CASSSGLPNNEQFF. For the CDR3, the DNA is TGTGCCAGCAGCTCGGGACTCCCAAACAATGAGCAGTTCTTC.

The chain is built from TRBV18 and TRBJ1-4; 7 bases fit TRBD1. From germline, CDR1 is KGHSH and CDR2 LQKENI. The CDR3 covers 17 residues. The V and J ends lost 5 bases and 2 bases, in that order; junction bases with no gene match: 11. The CDR3 DNA sequence: TGTGCCAGCTCATCCAGCCTTCTACAGGGGACTAATGAAAAACTGTTTTTT. It encodes CASSSSLLQGTNEKLFF.

This chain joins TRBV5-5 and TRBJ1-2, with 7 bases aligning to TRBD1. The germline V gene has CDR1 SGHKS and CDR2 YYEKEE (reference sequence). The CDR3 totals 16 residues. V shed 4 bases, J shed 5 bases, and the junction held 14 bases outside the gene matches. The CDR3 coding sequence is TGTGCCAGCAGCCCGGGAGCAGGGGGAAATATGTATGGCTACACCTTC. Encoded protein: CASSPGAGGNMYGYTF.

This clone was counted a single time. The V call is TRBV12-3 or TRBV12-4, the J call TRBJ2-5, with D possibly matching TRBD2 (6 bases). The CDR3 contains 13 residues. Trimming removed 3 bases at V and 4 bases at J, with 9 bases between. The CDR3: CASSFGGRETQYF. In nucleotides, the CDR3 is TGTGCCAGCAGTTTTGGGGGGAGAGAGACCCAGTACTTC.

This clone is a singleton in its sample. The chain is built from TRBV30 and TRBJ1-1; unclear D gene. The CDR3 is made up of 12 amino acids. Trimming took 3 bases from V and 0 from J, leaving 5 bases between them. Germline V gene data show CDR1 as GTSNPN and CDR2 as SVGIG (reference sequence). The CDR3 bases are TGTGCCTGGAGGGAGGTGAACACTGAAGCTTTCTTT. As protein: CAWREVNTEAFF.

The genes are TRBV2 and TRBJ2-5, with D uncertain. The CDR3 runs to 12 residues. From germline, CDR1 is SNHLY and CDR2 FYNNEI. Trimming pared 7 bases from V and 5 bases from J, leaving 11 bases between. As DNA, the CDR3 is TGTGCCAGCAATCAGGTCCGGGAGACCCAGTACTTC. Translated: CASNQVRETQYF.

In regard to this clone: The sample contains more than one DNA sequence encoding this CDR3. The rearrangement links TRBV5-1 to TRBJ1-2; possibly TRBD1 for D (5 bases). CDR3 size: 14 residues. Deletions cut 0 bases from V and 1 base from J, with 7 bases between. The V gene's germline CDR1 is SGHRS and CDR2 YFSETQ. CDR3 sequence: CASSLGQGNYGYTF. Here the CDR3 DNA reads TGCGCCAGCAGCTTGGGGCAGGGTAACTATGGCTACACCTTC.